This T cell receptor beta chain was profiled in a study of post-analysis software for immune sequencing data (dated by TCRdb to the mid-2010s). Regarding the complete study: Relapsing-remitting, secondary progressive and progressive-relapsing multiple sclerosis were recorded as disease courses, and subtype annotation was lacking for some patients. The multiple sclerosis patient repertoires were compared with under 13 previously published healthy control repertoires from donors aged about 6 to 28 years. A subset of samples was prepared in parallel using single-end sample barcoding, then pooled and co-amplified after Illumina adapter ligation. Results the study describes overall, beyond this receptor: Patients showed significantly higher frequencies than controls for roughly five TRBV segments, among them TRBV5-6, TRBV5-1 and TRBV20-1. The multiple sclerosis patient group was slightly younger than the control group. Direct clustering with F measure revealed strong co-clustering of samples prepared in the same batch, which led to a batch-effect correction. Multiple sclerosis patients had significantly lower normalized Chao1 diversity than controls, a result that suggests substantial peripheral T-cell clonal expansion.

Germline trimming amounts to 0 bases on V and 0 bases on J, with 8 as the count of junction bases outside the gene matches. Counted from cysteine to phenylalanine, this CDR3 has 17 amino acids. Kept here is only the CDR3 DNA, which spans 51 bases and is read in frame from base 1. The germline V gene gives CDR1 as SQVTM and CDR2 as ANQGSEA. About this clonotype itself: Its target antigen remains unknown. No much larger clone is present one base from it, and per-base qualities are unavailable.

Library method: PCR. Sequencing was carried out with an Illumina HiSeq 2500. To reduce PCR and sequencing biases, unique molecular identifiers were incorporated into the TCR beta cDNA libraries. Roughly 500,000 cDNA molecules were obtained per 1 to 10 million input T cells, so each molecule approximated one T cell. The patient libraries were prepared and sequenced with the same protocol used for the earlier healthy control dataset. Samples belonging to the same batch were prepared together, multiplexed and sequenced on a shared HiSeq lane. As for how the authors treated the data: Raw barcoded reads were processed with MIGEC, discarding single-read molecular identifier groups before consensus assembly and CDR3 extraction. VDJtools was used for post-analysis of the clonotype tables, with diversity normalized by down-sampling every dataset to the smallest sample size. In repertoire overlap clustering, CDR3 amino acid sequences, but not nucleotide sequences, were matched to correct batch-related cross-sample contamination. TCRdb trimmed the raw reads at Q25, called clones with MiXCR and kept productive beta chains. CDR3 protein sequences are deduplicated, and each keeps its most common genes and DNA. Clone size and V and J calls follow TCRdb, not the original study. This sample holds more than 500,000 distinct CDR3 sequences; around 36% were observed only once. The top ten clones comprise approximately 6% of the sample.

TCR beta repertoires were profiled from peripheral blood of some 13 young patients with multiple sclerosis to demonstrate the VDJtools post-analysis software. The multiple sclerosis patients were children and adolescents between roughly 6 and 15 years of age. The sample was blood. The sequence was obtained from a girl under 18 with multiple sclerosis. This chain is built from TRBV29-1 and TRBJ2-1, with 7 central nucleotides matching TRBD2. The CDR3: CSVEDLLAVSSYNEQFF. The DNA sequence is given as TGCAGCGTTGAAGATCTTCTAGCGGTAAGCTCCTACAATGAGCAGTTCTTC.